The sequence of this T cell receptor beta chain was determined in a study of blood T cells in healthy people across ages. As for the study in general: About one barcoded beta molecule per two T cells was captured by template switching.

Regarding the study as a whole: Investigators treated diversity estimates from one million T cells as underestimates. Donor CMV status was unknown, possibly confounding expanded clonotype changes.

This clonotype was seen more than once but under ten times. The target antigen is unknown. Sample-barcoded 5' priming and a J-beta primer mix drove a second PCR of 7 to 11 cycles. From the 5' RACE reads, TCRdb called clonotypes with MiXCR, one entry per CDR3 protein. The sample holds more than 650,000 distinct CDR3 sequences; about a fifth are singletons and the top ten take less than 25%. The germline V gene encodes CDR1 SGHRS and CDR2 YFSETQ. Trimming at V came to 4 bases and at J to 0 bases, leaving 7 bases not matched to a gene. The CDR3 is 17 amino acids. Sequencing used blood. This receptor was obtained from a man aged 65 to 85 in good health. This chain connects TRBV5-1 to TRBJ1-4, with TRBD1 matching over 9 bases. The CDR3 nucleotides are TGCGCCAGCAGCCCTGGACAGGGGAGTGCAACTAATGAAAAACTGTTTTTT. Its protein product is CASSPGQGSATNEKLFF.